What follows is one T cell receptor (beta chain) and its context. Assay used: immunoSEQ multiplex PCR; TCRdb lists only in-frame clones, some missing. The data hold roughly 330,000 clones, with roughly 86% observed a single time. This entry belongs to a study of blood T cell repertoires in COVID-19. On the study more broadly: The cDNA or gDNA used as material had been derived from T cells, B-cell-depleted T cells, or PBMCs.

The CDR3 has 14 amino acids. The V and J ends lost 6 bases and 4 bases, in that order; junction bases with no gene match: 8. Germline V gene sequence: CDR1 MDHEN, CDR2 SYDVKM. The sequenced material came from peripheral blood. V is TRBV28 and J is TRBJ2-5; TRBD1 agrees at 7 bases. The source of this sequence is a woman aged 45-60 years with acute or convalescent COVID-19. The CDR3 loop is CASSKARDRETQYF. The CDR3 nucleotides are TGTGCCAGCAGCAAAGCTCGGGACAGAGAGACCCAGTACTTC.